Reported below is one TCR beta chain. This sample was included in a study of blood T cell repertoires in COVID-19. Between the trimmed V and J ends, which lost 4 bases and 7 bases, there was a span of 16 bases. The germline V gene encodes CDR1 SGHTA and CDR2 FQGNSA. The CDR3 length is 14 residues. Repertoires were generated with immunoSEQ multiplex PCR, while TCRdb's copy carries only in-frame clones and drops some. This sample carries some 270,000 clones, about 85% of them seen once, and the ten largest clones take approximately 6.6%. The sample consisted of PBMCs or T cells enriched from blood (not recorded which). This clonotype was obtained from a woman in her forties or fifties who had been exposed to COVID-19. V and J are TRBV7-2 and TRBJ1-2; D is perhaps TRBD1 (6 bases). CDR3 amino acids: CASSSSGQGGGYTF. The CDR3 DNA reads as TGTGCCAGCAGCTCCTCCGGACAAGGGGGTGGCTACACCTTC.